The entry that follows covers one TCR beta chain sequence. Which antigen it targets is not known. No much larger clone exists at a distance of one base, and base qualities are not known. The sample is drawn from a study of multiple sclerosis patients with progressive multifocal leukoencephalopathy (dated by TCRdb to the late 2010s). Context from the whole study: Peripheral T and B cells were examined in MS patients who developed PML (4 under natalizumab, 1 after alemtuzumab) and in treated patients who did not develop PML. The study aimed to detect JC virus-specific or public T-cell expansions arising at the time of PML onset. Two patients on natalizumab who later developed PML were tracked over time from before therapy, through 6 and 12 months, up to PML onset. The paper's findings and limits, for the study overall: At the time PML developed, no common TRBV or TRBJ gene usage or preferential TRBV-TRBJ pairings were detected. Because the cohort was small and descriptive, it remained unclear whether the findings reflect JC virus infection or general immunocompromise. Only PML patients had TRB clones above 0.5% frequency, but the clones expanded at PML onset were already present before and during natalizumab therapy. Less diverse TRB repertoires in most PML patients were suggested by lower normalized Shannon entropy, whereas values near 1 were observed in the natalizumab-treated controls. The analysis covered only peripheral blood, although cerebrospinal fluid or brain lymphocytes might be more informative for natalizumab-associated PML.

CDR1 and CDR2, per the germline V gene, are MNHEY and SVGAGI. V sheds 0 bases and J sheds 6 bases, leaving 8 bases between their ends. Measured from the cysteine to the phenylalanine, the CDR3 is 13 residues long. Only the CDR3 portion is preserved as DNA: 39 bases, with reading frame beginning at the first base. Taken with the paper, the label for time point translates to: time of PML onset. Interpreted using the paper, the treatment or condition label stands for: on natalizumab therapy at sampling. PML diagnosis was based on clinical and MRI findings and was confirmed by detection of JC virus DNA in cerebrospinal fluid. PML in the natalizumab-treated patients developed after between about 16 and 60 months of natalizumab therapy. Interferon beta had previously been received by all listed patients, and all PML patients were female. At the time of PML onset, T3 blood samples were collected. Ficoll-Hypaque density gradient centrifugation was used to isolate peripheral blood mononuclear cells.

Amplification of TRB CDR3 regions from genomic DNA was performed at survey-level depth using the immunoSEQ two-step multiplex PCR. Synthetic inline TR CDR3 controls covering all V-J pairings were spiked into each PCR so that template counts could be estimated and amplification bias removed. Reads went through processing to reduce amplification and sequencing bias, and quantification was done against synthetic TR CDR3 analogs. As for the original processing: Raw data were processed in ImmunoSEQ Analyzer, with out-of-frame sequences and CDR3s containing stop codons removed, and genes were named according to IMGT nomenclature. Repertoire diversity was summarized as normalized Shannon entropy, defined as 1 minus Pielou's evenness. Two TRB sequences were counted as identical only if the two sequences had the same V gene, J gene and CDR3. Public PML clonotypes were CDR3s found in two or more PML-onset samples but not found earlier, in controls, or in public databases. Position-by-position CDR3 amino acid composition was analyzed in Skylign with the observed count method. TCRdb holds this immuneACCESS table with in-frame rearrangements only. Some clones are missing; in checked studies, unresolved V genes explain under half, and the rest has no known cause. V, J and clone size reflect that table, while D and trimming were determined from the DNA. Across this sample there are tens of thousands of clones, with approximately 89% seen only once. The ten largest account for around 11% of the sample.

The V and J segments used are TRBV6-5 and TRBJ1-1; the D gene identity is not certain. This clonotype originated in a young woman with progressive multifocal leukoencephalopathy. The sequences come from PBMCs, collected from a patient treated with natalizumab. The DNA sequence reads TGTGCCAGCAGTTACTCGATAAGCGCTGAAGCTTTCTTT. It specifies CASSYSISAEAFF.